This TCR beta chain was captured in a study of blood T cell repertoires in COVID-19. Turning to the study itself: Collection of acute and convalescent COVID-19 samples took place in the United States, Italy and Spain.

TCRdb keeps only in-frame clones here, not all; method: immunoSEQ multiplex PCR. This table holds 490,000 or so clones, roughly 90% found once. This CDR3 comprises 14 residues. Germline assignment: CDR1 MNHEY and CDR2 SVGEGT. The V segment lost 2 bases and the J segment 4 bases; nucleotides outside the gene matches: 2. The chain employs TRBV6-2 or TRBV6-3 and TRBJ1-2; 9 positions agree with TRBD1. Sequencing was carried out using PBMCs or T cells enriched from blood (not recorded which). This clonotype originated in a woman aged 35 to 49 who had recovered from COVID-19. Written as DNA, the CDR3 is TGTGCCAGCAGTTACGACAGGGGGTTCTATGGCTACACCTTC. This codes for CASSYDRGFYGYTF.